The next 27 T cell receptor beta chains were all read from a single sample in a study of beta chain features in type 1 diabetes. Study results and limitations: When Type 1 diabetes patients were examined, their TCRB CDR3s proved moderately but significantly shorter in all four CD4+ subsets.

The isolated RNA, all of it, was reverse transcribed, so expressed TCRB transcripts were what got sequenced. Data came from immunoSEQ multiplex PCR; TCRdb stores just in-frame clones and leaves some out. The profile shows roughly 400,000 clones, 8% to 10% of them singletons. Their recognized antigens are unknown. What was sequenced was central memory CD4+ T cells from blood. The source of these receptors is a man between 25 and 39 years old with type 1 diabetes.

This clone was observed a handful of times. This chain uses TRBV7-7 with TRBJ1-3; 7 nucleotides align to TRBD1. The CDR3 spans 15 residues. Trimming removed 4 bases from V and 2 bases from J; junction bases left unmatched: 5. Germline CDR1 SSHAT, CDR2 FNYEAQ (reference sequence). CDR3 sequence reads: CASSSTGAPGNTIYF. The CDR3 DNA reads as TGTGCCAGCAGCTCAACAGGGGCTCCTGGAAACACCATATATTTT.

The genes are TRBV7-9 and TRBJ2-7; D is perhaps TRBD2 (7 bases). CDR1 and CDR2 from the germline V gene are SEHNR and FQNEAQ (reference sequence). V was pared by 5 bases and J by 2 bases, with 13 bases between. The CDR3 has 14 amino acids. The CDR3 here is CASSPRGAAYEQYF. CDR3 bases: TGTGCCAGCAGCCCCCGGGGGGCAGCCTACGAGCAGTACTTC.

V gene TRBV11-2 combines with J gene TRBJ1-2; weak D call: TRBD1 (5 bases). Trimming removed 0 bases from V and 2 bases from J, with 16 bases in between. CDR1 is SGHAT, CDR2 FQNNGV, per germline. CDR3 length: 17 residues. CDR3 bases: TGTGCCAGCAGCTTAGATGGGGGGTCCTCTGCAAACTATGGCTACACCTTC. It is translated as CASSLDGGSSANYGYTF.

A few counts support this clone. The V and J genes are TRBV7-6 and TRBJ1-1; D may be TRBD1 (6 bases). The CDR3 is 16 residues long. V was trimmed by 5 bases and J by 3 bases, leaving 19 bases between them. Germline V CDR1 and CDR2: SGHVS, FNYEAQ. The CDR3 protein is CASSPEGGRKDTEAFF. In DNA form, the CDR3 reads TGTGCCAGCAGCCCCGAGGGGGGGCGCAAGGACACTGAAGCTTTCTTT.

This clone occurred a few times. Relative to the germline gene, one junction end is altered; a read error may explain this. The chain carries TRBV5-8 and TRBJ2-5; perhaps TRBD2 as D (5 bases). Germline CDR1 is SGHTS and CDR2 is YDEGEE. The CDR3 runs 12 residues. CDR3 bases: TGTGCCGGCAGCGGAGCCCAAGAGACCCAGTACTTC. As protein: CAGSGAQETQYF.

The genes are TRBV18 and TRBJ2-2, with TRBD1 matching over 7 bases. The V gene's germline CDR1 is KGHSH and CDR2 LQKENI. After removal of 1 base from V and 4 bases from J, the junction contained 6 bases not matched to a gene. The CDR3 loop spans 16 amino acids. In nucleotides, the CDR3 is TGTGCCAGCTCACCACAGGGGGCCGGTAGCACCGGGGAGCTGTTTTTT. This codes for CASSPQGAGSTGELFF.

This clone was counted only a few times. CDR3 region: CSVVGQGGEKLFF. The CDR3 coding sequence is TGCAGCGTTGTTGGGCAGGGGGGCGAAAAACTGTTTTTT. The J gene is TRBJ1-4, the V gene TRBV29-1, with 7 positions matching TRBD1. This CDR3 is built from 13 residues. Germline-derived CDR1 and CDR2 are SQVTM and ANQGSEA. V dropped 4 bases and J dropped 8; count of bases not matched to a gene: 7.

This clone was seen only a few times. The V gene is TRBV7-6, the J gene TRBJ1-1; possible D gene TRBD1, 5 bases. The V end was cut by 4 bases, the J end by 1 base, with 10 bases between. The CDR3 contains 14 residues. Germline loops: CDR1 SGHVS, CDR2 FNYEAQ. CDR3 nucleotide sequence: TGTGCCAGCAGCTCCGGAGGGGAGAACACTGAAGCTTTCTTT. It specifies CASSSGGENTEAFF.

This clone occurred a few times. The rearrangement joins TRBV29-1 to TRBJ2-5, with 11 bases identical to TRBD1. This CDR3 is 13 amino acids long. Germline assignment: CDR1 SQVTM and CDR2 ANQGSEA. The CDR3 loop reads CAGDRGDQETQYF. In nucleotides, the CDR3 is TGCGCCGGGGACAGGGGGGACCAAGAGACCCAGTACTTC.

The chain uses TRBV13 and TRBJ1-1, with TRBD1 matching 11 bases. From germline, CDR1 is PRHDT and CDR2 FYEKMQ (reference sequence). This CDR3 region has 16 residues. Trimming cost V 5 bases and J 1 base; bases outside gene matches: 6. The DNA for the CDR3 is TGTGCCAGCAGCAAACGGACAGGGGGCAGGAACACTGAAGCTTTCTTT. Translating it yields CASSKRTGGRNTEAFF.

CDR3 nucleotides: TGTGCCTGGAGTGACCGGGGAAATCAGCCCCAGCATTTT. It codes for CAWSDRGNQPQHF. This rearrangement joins TRBV30 to TRBJ1-5; D call uncertain. The germline V gene has CDR1 GTSNPN and CDR2 SVGIG (reference sequence). With 1 base removed from V and 4 bases from J, the gap between germline ends came to 8 bases. The CDR3 totals 13 residues.

This clone was counted only a few times. The chain combines TRBV7-2 with TRBJ2-2; D unclear. V lost 5 bases to trimming and J lost 9 bases, with 22 bases between them. Looked up from germline, CDR1 is SGHTA and CDR2 is FQGNSA. This CDR3 comprises 16 residues. CDR3 region: CASSQGPEVPARELFF. CDR3 sequence (DNA): TGTGCCAGCAGCCAAGGTCCAGAGGTCCCGGCCAGGGAGCTGTTTTTT. The whole variable domain, filled in from reference TRBV7-2 and TRBJ2-2, reads GAGVSQSPSNKVTEKGKDVELRCDPISGHTALYWYRQSLGQGLEFLIYFQGNSAPDKSGLPSDRFSAERTGGSVSTLTIQRTQQEDSAVYLCASSQGPEVPARELFFGEGSRLTVL.

This clone was recorded many times. V and J are TRBV5-1 and TRBJ1-5; D possibly corresponds to TRBD1 (6 bases). This CDR3 contains 15 residues. The germline V gene has CDR1 SGHRS and CDR2 YFSETQ. V shed 4 bases and J shed 6 bases, with 17 bases lying between them. In DNA, the CDR3 is TGCGCCAGCAGCAGTACAGGGTCGTCTAGTCAGCCCCAGCATTTT. Residues: CASSSTGSSSQPQHF.

This clone was recorded many times. The rearrangement uses TRBV5-6 and TRBJ2-1; D gene unclear. Germline V gene sequence: CDR1 SGHDT, CDR2 YYEEEE. This CDR3 spans 15 amino acids. V shed 1 base and J shed 5 bases, with 13 bases lying between them. As DNA, the CDR3 is TGTGCCAGCAGCTTGACTCCGCTCCTAGACAATGAGCAGTTCTTC. As protein: CASSLTPLLDNEQFF.

The V and J genes are TRBV7-6 and TRBJ1-2, with D tentatively TRBD1 (5 bases). This CDR3 is 13 amino acids long. Germline V CDR1 and CDR2: SGHVS, FNYEAQ. V lost 5 bases and J 4 bases, leaving 11 bases between the germline ends. CDR3 coding DNA: TGTGCCAGCAGCCTTCCAGGGAGCTATGGCTACACCTTC. Translation: CASSLPGSYGYTF.

This chain joins TRBV6-6 and TRBJ2-3; 13 bases align to TRBD2. This CDR3 spans 15 amino acids. Trimming took 5 bases from V and 5 from J; bases not matched to a gene: 4. Looked up from germline, CDR1 is MNHNY and CDR2 is SVGAGI (reference sequence). In nucleotides, the CDR3 is TGTGCCAGCAGTATACTAGCGGGAGGGGGAGATACGCAGTATTTT. Amino acids: CASSILAGGGDTQYF.

This clone turned up a few times. The J gene is TRBJ2-5, the V gene TRBV5-1; no firm D call. CDR1 SGHRS and CDR2 YFSETQ come from the germline V gene. There are 12 residues in the CDR3. V gave up 2 bases and J gave up 5 bases, with 7 bases separating them. In nucleotides, the CDR3 is TGCGCCAGCAGCTTTATATCCGAGACCCAGTACTTC. It codes for CASSFISETQYF.

A word on this clone: The junction does not match germline at one end; this may be a read error. This chain links TRBV10-3 with TRBJ1-2, with D maybe TRBD1 (5 bases). Germline V gives CDR1 ENHRY, CDR2 SYGVKD. The CDR3 is 14 residues long. The CDR3 loop reads CASSIEPGIYGYTF. The CDR3 nucleotides read TGTGCCAGCAGTATTGAACCAGGGATCTATGGCTACACCTTC.

V gene TRBV5-1 combines with J gene TRBJ2-1; TRBD2 matches at 12 bases. With V trimmed by 6 bases and J by 7 bases, 8 bases remained unmatched. CDR1 and CDR2 from the germline V gene are SGHRS and YFSETQ. This CDR3 region has 15 residues. The CDR3, as DNA: TGCGCCAGCAATAGACCTAGCGGGAGGGTGAATGAGCAGTTCTTC. Its translation is CASNRPSGRVNEQFF.

This clone was seen repeatedly, ten times or more. The chain employs TRBV14 and TRBJ1-1; tentative D call: TRBD1 (5 bases). Trimming took off 1 base at V and 3 bases at J, with 15 bases between the two ends. The CDR3 consists of 16 residues. Germline V gives CDR1 SGHDN, CDR2 FVKESK. In DNA form, the CDR3 reads TGTGCCAGCAGCCAAGTAATAAGGGGTCGGCACACTGAAGCTTTCTTT. It codes for CASSQVIRGRHTEAFF.

This chain joins TRBV2 and TRBJ2-7; the D is unclear. CDR3 length: 13 amino acids. Germline V gene lookup returns CDR1 SNHLY and CDR2 FYNNEI. V lost 4 bases, J lost 3 bases, and 10 bases lay in between. CDR3 residues: CASSVNRNYEQYF. CDR3 sequence (DNA): TGTGCCAGCAGTGTGAACCGTAACTACGAGCAGTACTTC.

V is TRBV5-4 and J is TRBJ2-1, with D tentatively TRBD1 (5 bases). Germline V gene data show CDR1 as SGHNT and CDR2 as YYREEE (reference sequence). Trimming took off 0 bases at V and 6 bases at J, with 13 bases between the two ends. This CDR3 has 15 amino acids. DNA for the CDR3: TGTGCCAGCAGCTTGGAAGGGGTCGACACCAATGAGCAGTTCTTC. Translated, it gives CASSLEGVDTNEQFF. Based on the CDR3 plus reference TRBV5-4 and TRBJ2-1, the full variable domain is ETGVTQSPTHLIKTRGQQVTLRCSSQSGHNTVSWYQQALGQGPQFIFQYYREEENGRGNFPPRFSGLQFPNYSSELNVNALELDDSALYLCASSLEGVDTNEQFFGPGTRLTVL.

This sequence joins TRBV5-5 and TRBJ1-1, with D possibly TRBD1 on 6 matching bases. Germline lookup yields CDR1 SGHKS and CDR2 YYEKEE (reference sequence). V lost 0 bases and J lost 1, with 16 bases in between. The length of the CDR3 is 17 residues. The CDR3 here is CASSLGPTGWGNTEAFF. The CDR3 bases are TGTGCCAGCAGCTTGGGTCCGACAGGTTGGGGGAACACTGAAGCTTTCTTT.

A few counts support this clone. This chain joins TRBV15 and TRBJ2-5, with D possibly being TRBD2 (5 bases). In germline, CDR1 is LNHNV, CDR2 YYDKDF (reference sequence). The CDR3 sequence is 15 residues long. The V gene lost 3 bases and the J gene lost 2 bases, with 13 bases spanning the gap. The CDR3 nucleotides read TGTGCCACCAGCAGGGCCCCTAGCCCTCAAGAGACCCAGTACTTC. The encoded protein is CATSRAPSPQETQYF.

This clone was seen repeatedly, ten times or more. J is TRBJ2-3 and V is TRBV7-2; tentative D call: TRBD2 (6 bases). CDR1 is SGHTA, CDR2 FQGNSA, per germline. Trimming removed 2 bases at V and 2 bases at J, with 8 bases between. The CDR3 length is 14 residues. The CDR3 DNA follows: TGTGCCAGCAGCTTATCGGGGGACACAGATACGCAGTATTTT. This gives the protein CASSLSGDTDTQYF.

The chain couples TRBV19 to TRBJ1-1, with D unclear. The CDR3 runs to 13 residues. Germline-derived CDR1 and CDR2 are LNHDA and SQIVND (reference sequence). The V end was cut by 4 bases, the J end by 4 bases, with 10 bases between. This CDR3 reads CASSKPGATEAFF. CDR3 DNA: TGTGCCAGTAGTAAGCCGGGAGCCACTGAAGCTTTCTTT.

In this sample, this clone turned up many times. The J gene is TRBJ2-1, the V gene TRBV10-3; 9 bases align to TRBD1. The junction had 5 bases not matched to a gene; V was cut back by 6 bases and J by 5 bases. Germline CDR1 reads ENHRY; CDR2 reads SYGVKD. The CDR3 extends over 14 amino acids. The CDR3 sequence: CAISRTGVDNEQFF. The CDR3 region has the DNA TGTGCCATCAGCCGGACAGGGGTTGACAATGAGCAGTTCTTC.